This T cell receptor beta chain was documented in a study of cytomegalovirus exposure and HLA in healthy donors (dated by TCRdb to the late 2010s). Concerning the study at large: In an earlier analysis of about 560 of the donors, 276 Gb of sequence data and just under 120 million unique TCR beta sequences from 180 million or so T cells were reported. About 280 gigabases of sequencing data and roughly 80 million unique TCR sequences made up an early release that covered roughly 670 HLA-typed donors. Among the roughly 400 genotyped donors, 75% to 90% belonged to the genetic ancestry cluster associated with self-reported Caucasian donors. The study aimed to test whether signatures of past pathogen exposure could be identified by cataloging public T cell receptors. Using immunosequencing, the study profiled T cell repertoires from 500 to 800 subjects and related those repertoires to cytomegalovirus serostatus. Along with the approximately 600-subject first cohort, a separate validation cohort of 120 different subjects was used. To predict cytomegalovirus infection status, the study brought together high-throughput TCR immunosequencing, statistical association of individual TCRs with disease status, and machine learning. To study patterns of TCR occurrence, a later analysis re-analyzed previously published TCR beta repertoires from 550 to 800 donors and added high-resolution HLA genotyping. In the later analysis, no new phenotypic data were used to find candidate immune exposures; instead, reliance was placed on TCR beta sequences and their occurrence across donors. An earlier analysis of 500 to 750 of the donors applied high-throughput TCR beta sequencing to assess whether each TCR beta V gene segment acted as functional or pseudogenic. Donor age, sex, ethnicity and CMV serostatus were compiled together with the repertoire data. Genome-wide SNP genotypes for about three fifths of the 666 donors were used in a later genetic analysis, which treated that subset as a discovery cohort. Every repertoire in the discovery cohort had been generated on one and the same sequencing platform. HLA typing included class I and class II loci at four-digit resolution. The number of typed donors differed by locus: about 620-640 for A, B, C, DRB1 and DQB1; 500 to 550 for DQA1; some 610 for DPA1; and 400 to 480 for DPB1. Roughly 5 DR-DQ haplotypes were treated as single units for association and clustering because of strong linkage in the cohort. Across under 500 genotyped donors of the cohort, an average of approximately 220,000 unique TCR beta nucleotide sequences per donor were sequenced, and approximately 19% of those sequences were non-productive. What the authors observed across the whole study: According to a later analysis, parvovirus B19, influenza, CMV and Epstein-Barr virus appeared linked to several top co-occurrence clusters. Most CMV-associated TCR beta chains appeared to be HLA-restricted in a later analysis, and the HLA associations seemed to be driven largely by CMV exposure. Compared with the approximately 720-donor mean, donors in an Asian-associated ancestry cluster had fewer N-insertions in productive TCRs, according to a later genetic analysis. At a false discovery rate of 0.05, a later analysis linked 16,951 TCR beta sequences to specific HLA alleles. In this cohort, only TCR beta chains were sequenced, and detectable features were limited by the absence of alpha or paired-chain data. The classifier was reported to diagnose cytomegalovirus status with high specificity and sensitivity in both the original cohort and the validation cohort. A group of highly shared sequence variants was considered likely to be a technical artifact of the sequencing pipeline. The presence/absence analyses assumed that sequencing depth was roughly uniform across donors, and that assumption may not be true. In vitro tests confirmed that a few of the cytomegalovirus-associated TCR beta chains recognize cytomegalovirus antigens. Because HLA typing was missing for some donors at each locus, association tests included only the typed subset. Linkage disequilibrium might explain the correlated functional status among segregating V segments, but an unknown experimental factor could not be ruled out. The only immune exposure information available for the cohort was CMV serostatus. In a later analysis, TCR association rates were found to vary across HLA loci, with the most associated TCRs seen for DRB1 alleles and the fewest for HLA-C alleles. A later genetic analysis associated a missense DCLRE1C variant with V-gene and J-gene trimming of TCR beta chains, and an independent cohort replicated the association. In an earlier analysis of approximately 590 of the donors, most TCR beta V segments appeared in productive rearrangements about 90% or about 30% of the time, broadly matching IMGT annotations. A further reported finding was that TCR beta sequences accurately predicted the HLA-A and HLA-B alleles for most subjects in the first cohort. The study listed 150 to 200 TCR beta chains as associated with cytomegalovirus. In a later analysis, HLA-associated TCR beta chains showed more clonal expansion and lower generation probabilities than non-associated chains that were equally common. Some IMGT-functional V segments, including TRBV6-2 and TRBV6-3, could not be told apart with the 87-base-pair reads, so those segments were excluded. Assigning TCR associations to individual alleles was difficult when HLA alleles, especially DR and DQ, strongly co-occurred. While some public TCRs were present in many individuals, most TCR sequences turned up only very rarely across donors. The authors suggested that the approach could potentially be extended to other disease states and immunological phenotypes. Because counts were too low, about 15 rarely observed V segments, including chromosome 9 orphons, were left out of the earlier analysis of approximately 500 of the donors.

For this clone: It lacks a known antigen. The input lacks base qualities; no much larger clone sits a single base away.

According to the germline V gene, CDR1 reads SGHRS and CDR2 reads YFSETQ. The CDR3, cysteine through phenylalanine, is 16 amino acids long. Only CDR3 DNA is held: 48 bases, read in frame from base 1. Trimming costs V 4 bases and J 3 bases, and their ends lie 18 bases apart. The cohort was made up of under 800 healthy bone marrow donors. At the time of sampling, all cohort members were nominally healthy, though unrecorded immune exposures were likely present. The donor tested CMV seropositive and was one of the 289 seropositive cohort members. Every donor gave a peripheral blood sample, and the peripheral blood mononuclear cells from that sample were used for TCR beta sequencing. The Qiagen DNeasy Blood Extraction Kit was used to extract genomic DNA from the blood cell samples. The method behind the library was the immunoSEQ multiplex PCR assay. For the multiplex PCR, a mixture combining 60 forward primers for TCR Vbeta segments and 13 reverse primers for TCR Jbeta segments was used. The CDR3 region of rearranged TCR beta genes was amplified from genomic DNA with a multiplex PCR assay. The amplified TCR beta libraries were sequenced on the Illumina HiSeq System as 87-base-pair reads. The authors' analysis ran thus. In a later analysis, tens of millions of unique TCR beta chains were counted across the roughly 610 repertoires, and around 10 million of these chains were shared by at least two donors. Raw reads were error-corrected and collapsed into unique sequences with a nearest-neighbor algorithm that merged closely related sequences to remove PCR and sequencing errors. Alignment of CDR3 sequences to IMGT reference sequences was used to assign V, D and J gene segments. Each retained sequence needed at least a six-nucleotide match to both a V gene segment and a J gene segment. A rearrangement was called productive if the CDR3 had no stop codons and remained in frame with V and J, and every other rearrangement was called non-productive. CDR3 was defined by IMGT convention, running from the second conserved V-encoded cysteine to the conserved J-encoded phenylalanine. The earlier analysis of a few hundred of the donors excluded sequences that lacked an unambiguous match to a single V gene segment. In an earlier analysis of approximately 590 of the donors, a V segment was called functional when productive rearrangements were above 56.7%, and segregating when the standard deviation between donors exceeded 5%. A statistical classification framework was built for diagnosing cytomegalovirus status from the catalog of TCR beta chain sequences. In a later analysis, V and J genes were assigned by comparing TCR nucleotide sequences against IMGT/GENE-DB human TR gene sequences. The TCRdist pipeline was used in a later analysis to assign CDR3 sequences and most-parsimonious VDJ recombination scenarios. In a later analysis, every TCR beta chain was defined by the combination of its CDR3 amino acid sequence and its V-gene family, and reads without a unique V-gene family were dropped. To address suspected cross-contamination and a sequencing artifact, a later analysis removed 592 highly shared, low-generation-probability nucleotide sequences. A later analysis calculated a clonal expansion index for each public chain from normalized within-repertoire ranks of inferred template counts. Generation probabilities in a later analysis came from a VDJ recombination model fitted to out-of-frame rearrangements, and those results were checked against IGoR. In a later analysis, hypergeometric tests were used to score TCR-TCR, TCR-HLA and TCR-CMV co-occurrence, with a repertoire-size bias correction applied to TCR pairs. In a later analysis, false discovery rates were estimated by permuting HLA or CMV assignments 20 times. In a later analysis, co-occurring TCRs were grouped with DBSCAN, and TCRdist sequence similarity was added when clustering was performed within HLA-allele-positive subsets. For co-occurrence clustering, repertoires with fewer than 30,000 or more than 120,000 public chains were excluded, along with roughly 5 repertoires with anomalous nucleotide sharing. TCRdb retrieved this table from immuneACCESS and kept in-frame rearrangements only. Not all clones are present; in checked studies, unresolved V genes account for under half, and no reason is known for the remainder. V and J calls and clone size are as listed in that table; D and trimming were resolved from the DNA. The sample table records around 99,000 clones; about 74% of these occur just once. The ten largest clonotypes hold around 15% of the sample.

Specimen: PBMCs. The TCR was taken from a woman aged 40 to 49 in good health and CMV-seropositive. Recombination connected TRBV5-1 to TRBJ2-3; TRBD2 is possibly the D segment (6 matching bases). CDR3 reads: CASSTSPSVGTDTQYF. In nucleotides, the sequence is TGCGCCAGCAGCACCTCTCCTAGCGTGGGGACAGATACGCAGTATTTT. The CDR3, completed at both ends by the reference TRBV5-1 and TRBJ2-3 genes, gives the full variable domain KAGVTQTPRYLIKTRGQQVTLSCSPISGHRSVSWYQQTPGQGLQFLFEYFSETQRNKGNFPGRFSGRQFSNSRSEMNVSTLELGDSALYLCASSTSPSVGTDTQYFGPGTRLTVL.